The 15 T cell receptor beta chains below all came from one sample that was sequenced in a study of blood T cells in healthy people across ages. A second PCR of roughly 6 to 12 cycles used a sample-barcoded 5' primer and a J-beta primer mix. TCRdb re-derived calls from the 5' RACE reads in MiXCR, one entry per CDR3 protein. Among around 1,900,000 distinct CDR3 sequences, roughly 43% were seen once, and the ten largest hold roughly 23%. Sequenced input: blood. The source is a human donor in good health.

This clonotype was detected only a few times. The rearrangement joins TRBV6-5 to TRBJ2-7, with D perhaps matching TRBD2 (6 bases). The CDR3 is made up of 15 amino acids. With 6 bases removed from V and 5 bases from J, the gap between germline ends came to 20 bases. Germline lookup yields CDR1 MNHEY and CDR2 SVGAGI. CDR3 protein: CASRPPGRRVDEQYF. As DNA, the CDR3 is TGTGCCAGCAGACCCCCGGGACGGAGGGTCGACGAGCAGTACTTC.

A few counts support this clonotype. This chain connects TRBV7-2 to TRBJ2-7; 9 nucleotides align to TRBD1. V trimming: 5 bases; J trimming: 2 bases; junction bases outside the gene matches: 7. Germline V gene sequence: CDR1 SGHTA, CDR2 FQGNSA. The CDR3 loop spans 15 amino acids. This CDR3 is CASSPHGTGTYEQYF. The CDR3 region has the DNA TGTGCCAGCAGCCCCCACGGGACAGGGACCTACGAGCAGTACTTC.

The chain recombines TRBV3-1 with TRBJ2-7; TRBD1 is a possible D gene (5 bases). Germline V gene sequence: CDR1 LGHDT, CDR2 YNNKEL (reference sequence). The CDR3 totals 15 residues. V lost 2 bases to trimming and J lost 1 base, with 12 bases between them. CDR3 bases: TGTGCCAGCAGCCAACAGGGATCATTTTCCTACGAGCAGTACTTC. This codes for CASSQQGSFSYEQYF.

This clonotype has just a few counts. CDR3 sequence reads: CASSQDWTQAYTEAFF. CDR3 coding DNA: TGCGCCAGCAGCCAAGATTGGACACAGGCTTACACTGAAGCTTTCTTT. V is TRBV4-1 and J is TRBJ1-1; possibly TRBD1 for D (5 bases). Deletions cut 0 bases from V and 3 bases from J, with 14 bases between. The CDR3 contains 16 residues. Germline lookup yields CDR1 MGHRA and CDR2 YSYEKL.

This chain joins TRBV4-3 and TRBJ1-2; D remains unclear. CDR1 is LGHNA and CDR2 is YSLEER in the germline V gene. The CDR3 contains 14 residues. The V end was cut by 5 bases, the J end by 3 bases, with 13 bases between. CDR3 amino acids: CASSLAEGHYGYTF. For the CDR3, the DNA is TGCGCCAGCAGCTTGGCCGAAGGACACTATGGCTACACCTTC.

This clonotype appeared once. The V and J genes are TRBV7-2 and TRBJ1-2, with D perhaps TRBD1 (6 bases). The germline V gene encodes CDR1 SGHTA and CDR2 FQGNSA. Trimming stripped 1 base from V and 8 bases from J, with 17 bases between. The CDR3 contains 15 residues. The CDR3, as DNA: TGTGCCAGCAGCTTAGACCAGGGGAGCGTTGAAGGCTACACCTTC. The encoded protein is CASSLDQGSVEGYTF.

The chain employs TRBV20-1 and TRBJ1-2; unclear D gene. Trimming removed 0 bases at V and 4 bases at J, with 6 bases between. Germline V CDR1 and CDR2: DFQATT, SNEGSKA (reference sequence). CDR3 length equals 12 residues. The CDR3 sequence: CSARDQTYGYTF. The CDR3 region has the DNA TGCAGTGCTAGAGATCAGACCTATGGCTACACCTTC.

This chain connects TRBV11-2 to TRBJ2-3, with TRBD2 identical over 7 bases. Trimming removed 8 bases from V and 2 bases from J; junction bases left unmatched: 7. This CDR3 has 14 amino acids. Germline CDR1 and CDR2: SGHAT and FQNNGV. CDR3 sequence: CASGAGISTDTQYF. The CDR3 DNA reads TGTGCCAGCGGAGCGGGGATCTCCACAGATACGCAGTATTTT.

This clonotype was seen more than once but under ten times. DNA for the CDR3: TGTGCCAGCAGGACCCCCGGGACTAGTTTGAAAGGAGAGACCCAGTACTTC. Amino acid sequence: CASRTPGTSLKGETQYF. V gene TRBV28 combines with J gene TRBJ2-5, with 8 bases that match TRBD2. CDR3 length: 17 residues. The V gene's germline CDR1 is MDHEN and CDR2 SYDVKM. The ends lost 6 bases at V and 4 bases at J; junction bases unmatched: 16.

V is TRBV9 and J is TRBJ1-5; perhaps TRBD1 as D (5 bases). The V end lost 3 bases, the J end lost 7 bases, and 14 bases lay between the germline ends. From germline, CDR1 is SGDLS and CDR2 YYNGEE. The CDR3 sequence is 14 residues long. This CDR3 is CASSAGGFGQPQHF. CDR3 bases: TGTGCCAGCAGCGCCGGGGGTTTTGGGCAGCCCCAGCATTTT.

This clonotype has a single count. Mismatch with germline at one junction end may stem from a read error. The chain's CDR3 is CVISGQLAGLDEQFF. CDR3 DNA: TGTGTCATCAGTGGCCAACTAGCGGGGCTGGATGAGCAGTTCTTC. The genes are TRBV10-3 and TRBJ2-1; 10 bases align to TRBD2. Per the germline V gene, CDR1 is ENHRY and CDR2 is SYGVKD. The CDR3 contains 15 residues.

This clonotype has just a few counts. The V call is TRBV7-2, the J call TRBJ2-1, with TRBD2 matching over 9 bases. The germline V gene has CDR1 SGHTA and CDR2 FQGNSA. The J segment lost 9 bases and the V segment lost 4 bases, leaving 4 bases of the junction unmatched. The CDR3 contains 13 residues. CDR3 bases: TGTGCCAGCAGCTCCAGAGCGGGGGGTGAGCAGTTCTTC. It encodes CASSSRAGGEQFF. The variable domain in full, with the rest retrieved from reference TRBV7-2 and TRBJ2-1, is GAGVSQSPSNKVTEKGKDVELRCDPISGHTALYWYRQSLGQGLEFLIYFQGNSAPDKSGLPSDRFSAERTGGSVSTLTIQRTQQEDSAVYLCASSSRAGGEQFFGPGTRLTVL.

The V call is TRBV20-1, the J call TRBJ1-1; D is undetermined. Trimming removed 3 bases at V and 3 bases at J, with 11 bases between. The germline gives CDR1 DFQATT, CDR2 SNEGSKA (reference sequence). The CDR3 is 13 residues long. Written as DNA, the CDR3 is TGCAGTGCTAGCTTGTTGGTGGACACTGAAGCTTTCTTT. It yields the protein CSASLLVDTEAFF.

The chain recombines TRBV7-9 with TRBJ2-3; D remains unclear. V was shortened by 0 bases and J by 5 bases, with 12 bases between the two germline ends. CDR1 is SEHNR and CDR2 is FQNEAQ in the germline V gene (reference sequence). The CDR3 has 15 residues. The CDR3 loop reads CASSLATVLRDTQYF. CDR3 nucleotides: TGTGCCAGCAGCTTAGCAACGGTCCTCCGAGATACGCAGTATTTT.

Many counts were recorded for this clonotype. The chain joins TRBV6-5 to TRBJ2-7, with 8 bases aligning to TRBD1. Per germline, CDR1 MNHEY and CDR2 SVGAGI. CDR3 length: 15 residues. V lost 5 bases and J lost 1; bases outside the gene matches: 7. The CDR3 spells CASSPRDRFSYEQYF. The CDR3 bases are TGTGCCAGCAGTCCCCGGGACAGGTTTTCCTACGAGCAGTACTTC.